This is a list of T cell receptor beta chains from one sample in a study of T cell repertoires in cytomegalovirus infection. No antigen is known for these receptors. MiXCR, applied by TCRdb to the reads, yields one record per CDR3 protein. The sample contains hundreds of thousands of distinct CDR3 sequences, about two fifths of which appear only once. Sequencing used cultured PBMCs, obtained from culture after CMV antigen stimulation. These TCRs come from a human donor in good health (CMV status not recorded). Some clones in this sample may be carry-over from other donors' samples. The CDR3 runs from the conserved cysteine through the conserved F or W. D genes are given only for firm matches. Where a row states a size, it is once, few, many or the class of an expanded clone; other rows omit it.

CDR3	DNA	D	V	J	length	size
CASRGDSPMNTEAFF	TGTGCCAGCAGGGGCGACAGTCCCATGAACACTGAAGCTTTCTTT	-	TRBV2	TRBJ1-1	15	-
CASSSLRTGRSNQPQHF	TGTGCCAGCAGTAGTTTACGGACAGGAAGAAGCAATCAGCCCCAGCATTTT	TRBD1	TRBV6-1	TRBJ1-5	17	-
CASSLSIAGARLQDEQYF	TGTGCCAGCAGCTTAAGCATAGCGGGAGCTCGCTTGCAGGACGAGCAGTACTTC	TRBD2	TRBV7-6	TRBJ2-7	18	-
CASRFSGGNSPLHF	TGCGCCAGCAGGTTTTCGGGTGGGAATTCACCCCTCCACTTT	-	TRBV5-1	TRBJ1-6	14	-
CASSSRTGGQSTDTQYF	TGTGCCAGCAGCTCTCGGACCGGAGGACAGAGCACAGATACGCAGTATTTT	-	TRBV7-3	TRBJ2-3	17	-
CASSDGTTWHEQFF	TGTGCCAGCAGTGACGGGACTACCTGGCATGAGCAGTTCTTC	TRBD2	TRBV2	TRBJ2-1	14	-
CASSSGGHRNSPLHF	TGTGCCAGCAGTTCAGGGGGTCATCGTAATTCACCCCTCCACTTT	TRBD1	TRBV6-1	TRBJ1-6	15	few
CASSLHRDQPQHF	TGTGCCAGCAGCTTACACCGCGATCAGCCCCAGCATTTT	-	TRBV7-8	TRBJ1-5	13	-
CNAGGTGRTDTQYF	TGCAACGCCGGAGGGACAGGGCGCACAGATACGCAGTATTTT	TRBD1	TRBV20-1	TRBJ2-3	14	-
CASSTTSAWDPSSYNEQFF	TGTGCCAGCAGCACAACTAGCGCCTGGGACCCTAGCTCCTACAATGAGCAGTTCTTC	TRBD2	TRBV7-8	TRBJ2-1	19	-
CASSLAAQGFYEQYF	TGTGCCAGCAGCTTAGCGGCGCAGGGGTTTTACGAGCAGTACTTC	-	TRBV7-2	TRBJ2-7	15	-
CASSARQGTNTEAFF	TGTGCCAGCAGTGCTCGACAGGGAACCAACACTGAAGCTTTCTTT	TRBD1	TRBV6-1	TRBJ1-1	15	-
CASSFRTSGIYNEQFF	TGTGCCAGCAGTTTCCGGACTAGCGGGATTTACAATGAGCAGTTCTTC	TRBD2	TRBV28	TRBJ2-1	16	-
CASSVDLGSVQYF	TGTGCCAGCAGCGTAGATCTAGGGTCGGTGCAGTACTTC	-	TRBV9	TRBJ2-7	13	few
CASSLGTSGTGSDEQFF	TGTGCCAGCAGTTTGGGGACTAGCGGTACAGGGAGCGATGAGCAGTTCTTC	TRBD2	TRBV27	TRBJ2-1	17	few
CSAGNEGQRGYTF	TGCAGCGCCGGGAACGAGGGTCAAAGGGGCTACACCTTC	-	TRBV29-1	TRBJ1-2	13	few
CASSQDGLQGLEAFF	TGCGCCAGCAGCCAAGACGGATTACAGGGACTTGAAGCTTTCTTT	-	TRBV4-1	TRBJ1-1	15	-
CASSLGWTVGTQYF	TGTGCCAGCAGCTTAGGGTGGACCGTCGGGACGCAGTATTTT	-	TRBV7-2	TRBJ2-3	14	-
CASSPGLAGTEQFF	TGTGCCAGCAGCCCCGGACTAGCGGGAACTGAGCAGTTCTTC	TRBD2	TRBV7-2	TRBJ2-1	14	many
CASTYQTVAETQYF	TGTGCCAGCACGTACCAGACAGTTGCGGAGACCCAGTACTTC	-	TRBV6-1	TRBJ2-5	14	few
CASSLGTGYGTDTQYF	TGTGCCAGCAGCTTAGGAACAGGGTATGGCACAGATACGCAGTATTTT	-	TRBV7-2	TRBJ2-3	16	-
CASSLAGVSRGTDTQYF	TGTGCCAGCAGCTTAGCGGGAGTATCTAGGGGCACAGATACGCAGTATTTT	-	TRBV7-6	TRBJ2-3	17	-
CASSTRDRDTGELFF	TGTGCCAGCAGCACCCGGGACAGGGACACCGGGGAGCTGTTTTTT	TRBD1	TRBV7-9	TRBJ2-2	15	-
CASSLGPPRSGNTIYF	TGTGCCAGCAGCTTAGGCCCGCCCCGCTCTGGAAACACCATATATTTT	-	TRBV7-2	TRBJ1-3	16	few
CASSRTGAWGPDTQYF	TGTGCCAGCAGCCGGACAGGGGCGTGGGGGCCAGATACGCAGTATTTT	TRBD1	TRBV11-2	TRBJ2-3	16	-
CASSLGQGYNSPLHF	TGTGCCAGCAGTTTAGGGCAGGGTTATAATTCACCCCTCCACTTT	-	TRBV28	TRBJ1-6	15	few
CASRRGAGEYNEQFF	TGTGCCAGCAGGAGGGGGGCCGGGGAATACAATGAGCAGTTCTTC	-	TRBV7-9	TRBJ2-1	15	-